Given below is one T cell receptor beta chain in context. Its antigen is unidentified. Primers used in a second PCR of about 6 to 11 cycles were a sample-barcoded 5' primer and a J-beta primer mix. Using its own MiXCR run on the 5' RACE reads, TCRdb lists one record per CDR3 protein. The table has roughly 860,000 distinct CDR3 sequences, around 68% seen once. The data are from a study of blood T cells in healthy people across ages. Study-wide findings and caveats: The unknown donor CMV status may have confounded expanded clonotype changes.

CDR3 size: 13 residues. Germline CDR1 MNHNS, CDR2 SASEGT. V was pared by 2 bases and J by 1 base, with 5 bases between. Sequenced sample: blood. The origin of this receptor is a man aged 30-40 years in good health. J is TRBJ1-1 and V is TRBV6-1; D is unclear. As DNA, the CDR3 is TGTGCCAGCAGTGAAATTGGGAACACTGAAGCTTTCTTT. The encoded protein is CASSEIGNTEAFF.